A selection of T cell receptor beta chains follows, all from one sample in a study of blood T cell repertoires in COVID-19. Some clones are missing from TCRdb's copy, which holds only in-frame ones; the method was immunoSEQ multiplex PCR. The profile shows 180,000 or so clones, approximately 84% of them singletons. Specimen: peripheral blood. Receptors were obtained from a human donor with acute or convalescent COVID-19. The donor label of this sample is uncertain. The CDR3 runs from the conserved cysteine through the conserved F or W. Fields, in order: clone size, D gene, V gene, J gene, CDR3 protein, CDR3 DNA. D genes are given only for firm matches. The size of a clone is reported for some rows only, either as once, few or many, or as a class for expanded clones.

>NA|NA|TRBV3-1/TRBV3-2|TRBJ1-1
CASSQGSRGTEAFF
TGCGCCAGCAGCCAAGGTTCTAGGGGAACTGAAGCTTTCTTT
>NA|NA|TRBV9|TRBJ2-3
CASSPRGRGGDTQYF
TGTGCCAGCAGCCCCAGGGGAAGGGGCGGAGATACGCAGTATTTT
>once|NA|TRBV4-3|TRBJ1-1
CASSQVGGGTEAFF
TGCGCCAGCAGCCAAGTGGGGGGGGGTACTGAAGCTTTCTTT
>NA|NA|TRBV3-1/TRBV3-2|TRBJ2-2
CASSHGTSNTGELFF
TGTGCCAGCAGCCACGGGACTTCGAACACCGGGGAGCTGTTTTTT
>NA|TRBD1|TRBV7-3|TRBJ2-6
CASSPGEDRGSGANVLTF
TGTGCCAGCAGCCCAGGCGAGGACAGGGGCAGTGGGGCCAACGTCCTGACTTTC
>few|TRBD1|TRBV10-3|TRBJ1-5
CAIRRLNRQGEKSNQPQHF
TGTGCCATCAGACGCTTAAACCGACAGGGGGAAAAAAGCAATCAGCCCCAGCATTTT
>NA|NA|TRBV3-1/TRBV3-2|TRBJ2-7
CASSKGNVGAEQYF
TGTGCCAGCAGCAAGGGGAACGTGGGGGCCGAGCAGTACTTC
>NA|NA|TRBV29-1|TRBJ1-5
CSVGGVGNQPQHF
TGCAGCGTGGGGGGAGTTGGCAATCAGCCCCAGCATTTT
>NA|TRBD2|TRBV27|TRBJ2-3
CASLVSGRFGDTQYF
TGTGCCAGCCTGGTTAGCGGGAGGTTTGGAGATACGCAGTATTTT
>NA|NA|TRBV2|TRBJ1-5
CASSEQGRKGQPQHF
TGTGCCAGCAGTGAACAGGGGCGTAAGGGTCAGCCCCAGCATTTT
>once|TRBD1|TRBV6-5|TRBJ1-1
CASTAGGMNTEAFF
TGTGCCAGCACCGCAGGGGGCATGAACACTGAAGCTTTCTTT
>NA|NA|TRBV21-1|TRBJ2-7
CASSIGGGEEEQYF
TGTGCCAGCAGCATCGGGGGGGGAGAGGAGGAGCAGTACTTC
>NA|NA|TRBV27|TRBJ1-6
CASWRSSYNSPLHF
TGTGCCAGCTGGCGGAGCTCCTATAATTCACCCCTCCACTTT
>few|TRBD2|TRBV5-1|TRBJ2-7
CASSNGRSRTYEQYF
TGCGCCAGCAGCAACGGGAGGTCTAGAACCTACGAGCAGTACTTC
>NA|TRBD1|TRBV28|TRBJ2-2
CASSTTGGRNTGELFF
TGTGCCAGCAGCACAACAGGGGGCCGAAACACCGGGGAGCTGTTTTTT
>NA|NA|TRBV7-7|TRBJ2-5
CASSFRPQETQYF
TGTGCCAGCAGCTTCCGTCCCCAAGAGACCCAGTACTTC
>once|NA|TRBV6-5|TRBJ2-2
CASDPGDTGELFF
TGTGCCAGCGATCCGGGGGACACCGGGGAGCTGTTTTTT
>once|TRBD2|TRBV3-1/TRBV3-2|TRBJ2-5
CASRGTSGSIGETQYF
TGTGCCAGCAGGGGGACTAGCGGGAGTATTGGTGAGACCCAGTACTTC
>NA|TRBD2|TRBV5-4|TRBJ2-7
CASQAGGATYEQYF
TGTGCCAGTCAAGCGGGAGGTGCGACCTACGAGCAGTACTTC
>NA|NA|TRBV5-4|TRBJ2-7
CASSLGGTVYYEQYF
TGTGCCAGCAGCTTGGGTGGTACGGTGTACTACGAGCAGTACTTC
>once|NA|TRBV19|TRBJ1-5
CASSIAARGGPQHF
TGTGCCAGTAGTATAGCGGCCCGGGGGGGGCCCCAGCATTTT
>NA|NA|TRBV7-3|TRBJ2-2
CATSSQGGYTGELFF
TGTGCCACCTCCTCCCAGGGGGGATACACCGGGGAGCTGTTTTTT
>NA|NA|TRBV18|TRBJ1-1
CASSPRGSEAFF
TGTGCCAGCTCACCACGGGGCTCGGAAGCTTTCTTT